This TCR beta chain derives from a study of response to subunit inactivated influenza vaccine. TCRdb ran MiXCR on the RT-PCR reads and lists one entry per CDR3 protein. This sample carries some 570,000 distinct CDR3 sequences, approximately 11% of them seen once, and the ten largest clones take 11%. The CDR3 runs 17 residues. Trimming cost V 4 bases and J 4 bases; bases outside gene matches: 12. The same sample was also used in a study of T cells expressing NK-cell markers. From that report: What made the TCR beta cDNA was 5'RACE template switching with UMIs. HCMV seropositivity characterized most of the eight sequenced donors, and seronegativity one.

The clonotype originates from a man in his fifties who received an inactivated influenza vaccine. The chain recombines TRBV12-3 or TRBV12-4 with TRBJ2-1; 8 nucleotides line up with TRBD1. Source: PBMCs from blood, taken on the day of vaccination. The CDR3 DNA reads TGTGCCAGCAGTTCTACTCATCGACAGGGGCTATACAATGAGCAGTTCTTC. It translates to CASSSTHRQGLYNEQFF.